Ten or more counts support the clone carrying this T cell receptor (beta chain). What it binds is unknown. Naive CD8 T cells were picked out by sorting for CD8+CD4-CCR7+CD45RA+. Methods described previously were used for bulk TCR libraries, and listed TCR primers were applied. From the PCR reads, TCRdb called clonotypes with MiXCR, one entry per CDR3 protein. In the table there are approximately 550,000 distinct CDR3 sequences, roughly 25% of which are singletons. The germline gives CDR1 SGHNT, CDR2 YYREEE (reference sequence). Losses at the gene ends were 6 bases for V and 1 base for J; bases not matched to a gene: 12. The CDR3 has 17 residues. The data were taken from a study of molecular identifiers for immune sequencing clone quantification. Notes on the study in general: Investigators reportedly could detect spiked Jurkat TCR RNA from one cell among approximately 970,000 naive cells.

Sequenced material: naive CD8+ T cells from blood, with Jurkat cell RNA spiked in. The subset denotes: FACS-sorted CD8+CD4-CCR7+CD45RA+ naive T cells. The J gene is TRBJ1-1, the V gene TRBV5-4, with 10 bases fitting TRBD1. This TCR was sampled from a human donor in good health. Some libraries in this study had Jurkat cell RNA spiked in. The CDR3 bases are TGTGCCAGCACCCAAACGGGACAGGGGAAAGAGAACACTGAAGCTTTCTTT. Protein product: CASTQTGQGKENTEAFF.